A single sample is the source of the 10 T cell receptor beta chains below, sequenced in a study of shared clonotypes between healthy human individuals. Profiled with immunoSEQ multiplex PCR; TCRdb holds only in-frame clones, not every one. The sample carries about 2.3 million clones, about 90% recorded once. The sample consisted of naive CD4+ T cells from PBMCs. Subset described: CD45RA+ positively selected. The receptors were gathered from a man between 18 and 29 years old in good health. Some clones in this sample may be carry-over from other donors' samples.

This chain joins TRBV18 and TRBJ1-1; TRBD1 is a possible D gene (5 bases). The ends were cut back, 5 bases at V and 8 bases at J, with 9 bases in the middle. The CDR3 runs to 11 residues. The germline V gene encodes CDR1 KGHSH and CDR2 LQKENI. The DNA of the CDR3 is TGTGCCAGCTCAGAAGGGACGGAAGCTTTCTTT. Translation gives CASSEGTEAFF. Full variable domain (remainder filled in from reference TRBV18 and TRBJ1-1): NAGVMQNPRHLVRRRGQEARLRCSPMKGHSHVYWYRQLPEEGLKFMVYLQKENIIDESGMPKERFSAEFPKEGPSILRIQQVVRGDSAAYFCASSEGTEAFFGQGTRLTVV.

The chain carries TRBV1 and TRBJ2-2; TRBD2 is the table's D call and was not checked against the DNA. TRBV1 is recorded as a pseudogene. The CDR3 spans 13 residues. As DNA, the CDR3 is TGCACCAGCGCGGGATTTCCGACCGGGGAGCTGTTTTTT. Its protein is CTSAGFPTGELFF.

Concerning this clone itself: This CDR3 is also generated by other DNA sequences in the sample. V is TRBV28 and J is TRBJ2-5; no clear D gene. CDR1 is MDHEN, CDR2 SYDVKM, per germline. With 7 bases removed from V and 2 bases from J, the gap between germline ends came to 5 bases. The CDR3 runs to 11 residues. CDR3 region: CASTEQETQYF. DNA of the CDR3: TGTGCCAGCACCGAACAAGAGACCCAGTACTTC.

Here the CDR3 reads CASSLSDSGWNEQFF. DNA for the CDR3: TGCGCCAGCAGCTTATCGGACTCGGGGTGGAATGAGCAGTTCTTC. V and J are TRBV5-1 and TRBJ2-1; perhaps TRBD2 as D (5 bases). Germline CDR1 reads SGHRS; CDR2 reads YFSETQ. The length of the CDR3 is 15 residues. V was cut by 2 bases and J by 7 bases, with 16 bases left in between.

This sequence joins TRBV5-1 and TRBJ2-2; D gene ambiguous. CDR1 and CDR2 from the germline V gene are SGHRS and YFSETQ. This CDR3 is built from 16 residues. The V end lost 4 bases, the J end lost 0 bases, and 13 bases lay between the germline ends. The CDR3 loop is CASSPRAGSNTGELFF. The DNA of the CDR3 is TGCGCCAGCAGCCCCCGGGCAGGCTCGAACACCGGGGAGCTGTTTTTT.

The J gene is TRBJ1-1, the V gene TRBV7-6, with TRBD1 as a possible D gene (6 bases). The ends were cut back, 1 base at V and 2 bases at J, with 14 bases in the middle. Germline CDR1 is SGHVS and CDR2 is FNYEAQ. The CDR3 is 16 residues long. For the CDR3, the DNA is TGTGCCAGCAGCTTAGGAGTATGGGGGCGCAACACTGAAGCTTTCTTT. This sequence encodes CASSLGVWGRNTEAFF.

This rearrangement joins TRBV11-3 to TRBJ2-5, with TRBD1 as a possible D gene (5 bases). This CDR3 comprises 13 residues. Germline V CDR1 and CDR2: SGHNT, YENEEA. V gave up 0 bases and J gave up 5 bases, with 7 bases separating them. CDR3 bases: TGTGCCAGCAGCTTAGATGGGGCGGAGACCCAGTACTTC. This encodes CASSLDGAETQYF.

V usage is TRBV5-1 and J usage is TRBJ1-4; the D is unclear. The V and J ends lost 4 bases and 5 bases respectively, with 15 bases between them. The germline CDR1 and CDR2 sequences are SGHRS and YFSETQ. The CDR3 extends over 15 amino acids. This CDR3 reads CASSISRASNEKLFF. The DNA of the CDR3 is TGCGCCAGCAGCATCTCCCGGGCCTCCAATGAAAAACTGTTTTTT.

This chain connects TRBV7-9 to TRBJ1-3; tentative D call: TRBD1 (6 bases). Germline assignment: CDR1 SEHNR and CDR2 FQNEAQ (reference sequence). This CDR3 has 15 residues. Deletions cut 11 bases from V and 0 bases from J, with 17 bases between. The CDR3 region is CAGKGQLGSGNTIYF. The CDR3 DNA reads TGTGCCGGAAAAGGACAGTTAGGCTCTGGAAACACCATATATTTT.

V is TRBV28 and J is TRBJ1-2; D might be TRBD1 (5 bases). CDR1 and CDR2 (germline): MDHEN, SYDVKM. V shed 5 bases and J shed 4 bases, with 14 bases lying between them. The length of the CDR3 is 14 residues. This chain's CDR3 is CASSDRGEPYGYTF. For the CDR3, the DNA is TGTGCCAGCAGTGATAGAGGGGAGCCCTATGGCTACACCTTC.